The present entry profiles one T cell receptor (beta chain) with its context. The target antigen is unknown. TCRdb's copy holds only in-frame clones and misses some; the assay was immunoSEQ multiplex PCR. Of 90,000 to 95,000 clones in the sample, around nine tenths were seen once. The sample originates from a study of graft-versus-host responses after intestinal transplantation. CDR1 is SGHTA and CDR2 is FQGTGA in the germline V gene. Trimming removed 5 bases at V and 0 bases at J, with 5 bases between. This CDR3 region has 14 residues. The clonotype was recovered from a human donor who received an intestinal transplant. The sequencing used unstimulated CD8+ T cells sorted from spleen or lymph node cells, collected before intestinal transplant. V usage is TRBV7-3 and J usage is TRBJ2-6; D ambiguous. CDR3 sequence reads: CASSASSGANVLTF. The CDR3 DNA follows: TGTGCCAGCAGCGCGAGCTCTGGGGCCAACGTCCTGACTTTC.